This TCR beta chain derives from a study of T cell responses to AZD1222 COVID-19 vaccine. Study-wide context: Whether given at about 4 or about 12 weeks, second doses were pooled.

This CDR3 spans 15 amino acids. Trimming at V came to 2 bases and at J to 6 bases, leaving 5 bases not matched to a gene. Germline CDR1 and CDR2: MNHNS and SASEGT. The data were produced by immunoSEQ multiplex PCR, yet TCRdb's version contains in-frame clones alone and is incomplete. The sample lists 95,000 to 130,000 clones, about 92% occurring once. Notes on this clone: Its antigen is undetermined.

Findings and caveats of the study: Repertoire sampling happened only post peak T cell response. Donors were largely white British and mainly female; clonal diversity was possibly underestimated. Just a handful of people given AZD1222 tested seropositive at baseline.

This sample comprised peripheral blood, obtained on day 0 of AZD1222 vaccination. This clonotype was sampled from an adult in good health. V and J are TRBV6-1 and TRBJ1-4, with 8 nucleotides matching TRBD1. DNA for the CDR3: TGTGCCAGCAGTGAACTTCAGGGGGCCGATGAAAAACTGTTTTTT. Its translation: CASSELQGADEKLFF.